These T cell receptor beta chains were read from a single sample in a study of shared clonotypes between healthy human individuals. Measured with immunoSEQ multiplex PCR; TCRdb has only the in-frame clones, and not every one. The profile shows 450,000 to 600,000 clones, approximately 79% of them singletons. Sequenced material: PBMCs. The source of these receptors is a woman between 35 and 50 years old in good health. Some clones in this sample may be carry-over from other donors' samples. Each CDR3 is given with its conserved first and last residue. D genes are given only for firm matches. Size is omitted from some rows. Given values are once, few, many or a class for expanded clones.

v_gene	j_gene	d_gene	abundance	CDR3aa	CDR3nt
TRBV5-4	TRBJ2-5	NA	NA	CASSLAKLQETQYF	TGTGCCAGCAGCTTGGCCAAGCTCCAAGAGACCCAGTACTTC
TRBV5-1	TRBJ2-3	NA	NA	CASSLMGEVIADTQYF	TGCGCCAGCAGCTTGATGGGAGAAGTTATCGCAGATACGCAGTATTTT
TRBV29-1	TRBJ2-7	NA	NA	CSVVLTGYYEQYF	TGCAGCGTTGTCCTGACAGGATACTACGAGCAGTACTTC
TRBV2	TRBJ2-3	NA	NA	CASSEIDFTDTQYF	TGTGCCAGCAGTGAGATCGACTTCACAGATACGCAGTATTTT
TRBV30	TRBJ2-7	TRBD1	NA	CAWSSTRTGGLAADVKEQYF	TGTGCCTGGAGTTCCACCCGGACAGGGGGCTTAGCGGCCGACGTTAAAGAGCAGTACTTC
TRBV11-1	TRBJ2-1	TRBD2	once	CASSLALGLAGGEQFF	TGTGCCAGCAGCTTAGCGCTTGGACTAGCGGGAGGTGAGCAGTTCTTC
TRBV28	TRBJ1-1	NA	NA	CASSLWTGNTEAFF	TGTGCCAGCAGTTTATGGACAGGTAACACTGAAGCTTTCTTT
TRBV27	TRBJ2-2	TRBD2	NA	CASKGGVQGVAGELFF	TGTGCCAGCAAGGGAGGGGTGCAGGGAGTCGCCGGGGAGCTGTTTTTT
TRBV2	TRBJ2-3	NA	NA	CASNYPQYF	TGTGCCAGCAACTATCCGCAGTATTTT
TRBV5-1	TRBJ2-3	NA	NA	CASSLRTTTDTQYF	TGCGCCAGCAGCTTGCGGACTACCACAGATACGCAGTATTTT
TRBV27	TRBJ2-7	NA	NA	CASRALVSGNYEQYF	TGTGCCAGCAGAGCCCTAGTGTCCGGGAACTACGAGCAGTACTTC
TRBV5-4	TRBJ1-3	NA	many	CASSSWTDGNTIYF	TGTGCCAGCAGCTCTTGGACAGACGGAAACACCATATATTTT
TRBV30	TRBJ2-7	NA	NA	CAWGREFSAYEQYF	TGTGCCTGGGGCCGGGAGTTTTCTGCCTACGAGCAGTACTTC
TRBV25-1	TRBJ1-2	NA	NA	CASSEAGVGYGYTF	TGTGCCAGCAGTGAGGCGGGGGTCGGCTATGGCTACACCTTC
TRBV2	TRBJ2-4	NA	NA	CASSGTRAKNIQYF	TGTGCCAGCAGTGGAACTAGAGCCAAAAACATTCAGTACTTC
TRBV30	TRBJ1-2	NA	NA	CASSLGSGYTF	TGTGCCTCCTCTTTGGGGTCTGGCTACACCTTC
TRBV7-9	TRBJ2-7	NA	NA	CASSWGGERGYEQYF	TGTGCCAGCAGCTGGGGCGGGGAAAGGGGATACGAGCAGTACTTC
TRBV7-3	TRBJ2-1	TRBD2	NA	CASSLSPSGSLSEQFF	TGTGCCAGCAGCTTAAGTCCTAGCGGTAGTTTAAGTGAGCAGTTCTTC
TRBV25-1	TRBJ1-3	NA	NA	CASTGGAGTGNTIYF	TGTGCCAGCACAGGCGGTGCGGGGACTGGAAACACCATATATTTT
TRBV29-1	TRBJ1-1	NA	few	CSVHQGGTEAFF	TGCAGCGTTCACCAGGGAGGGACTGAAGCTTTCTTT
TRBV6-1	TRBJ1-2	NA	NA	CASKDWRIYGYTF	TGTGCCAGCAAGGATTGGCGGATCTATGGCTACACCTTC
TRBV2	TRBJ2-7	NA	NA	CASSEGAGSYEQYF	TGTGCCAGCAGTGAGGGGGCGGGGTCCTACGAGCAGTACTTC
TRBV6-4	TRBJ2-3	TRBD1	medium-sized	CASGAGTGADTQYF	TGTGCCAGCGGAGCAGGGACAGGGGCAGATACGCAGTATTTT
TRBV30	TRBJ2-1	NA	NA	CAWNAGHSYNEQFF	TGTGCCTGGAACGCGGGACACTCCTACAATGAGCAGTTCTTC
TRBV28	TRBJ1-1	NA	NA	CASRSVLGGRVNTEAFF	TGTGCCAGCAGGTCGGTCCTCGGAGGCAGGGTGAACACTGAAGCTTTCTTT
TRBV29-1	TRBJ2-1	NA	NA	CSVEWDGEQFF	TGCAGCGTTGAGTGGGATGGTGAGCAGTTCTTC
TRBV5-1	TRBJ1-2	NA	NA	CASSLEGSPNYGYTF	TGCGCCAGCAGCTTGGAGGGCAGTCCTAACTATGGCTACACCTTC
TRBV28	TRBJ2-7	TRBD2	NA	CASVGGVKYEQYF	TGTGCCAGCGTCGGGGGGGTCAAGTACGAGCAGTACTTC
TRBV5-1	TRBJ2-7	NA	NA	CASSLATSGYYEQYF	TGCGCCAGCAGCTTGGCTACTAGTGGGTACTACGAGCAGTACTTC
TRBV30	TRBJ2-2	NA	NA	CAWSVVGSGELFF	TGTGCCTGGAGTGTAGTGGGCTCCGGGGAGCTGTTTTTT
TRBV10-3	TRBJ1-6	TRBD1	NA	CAISDGDRANSPLHF	TGTGCCATCAGCGACGGGGACAGGGCAAATTCACCCCTCCACTTT
TRBV7-9	TRBJ2-1	NA	NA	CASSLVQPEQFF	TGTGCCAGCAGCTTAGTACAGCCTGAGCAGTTCTTC
TRBV28	TRBJ2-5	NA	NA	CASSGEPGREQETQYF	TGTGCCAGCAGTGGCGAACCCGGGCGGGAACAAGAGACCCAGTACTTC
TRBV2	TRBJ1-6	NA	once	CATREGPNSPLHF	TGTGCCACGCGGGAGGGACCGAATTCACCCCTCCACTTT
TRBV30	TRBJ2-3	NA	NA	CALQVRWDTQYF	TGTGCCTTACAGGTTCGCTGGGATACGCAGTATTTT
TRBV4-2	TRBJ2-2	NA	NA	CASSQDRLVLPGELFF	TGTGCCAGCAGCCAAGATAGGCTAGTTCTTCCCGGGGAGCTGTTTTTT
TRBV18	TRBJ2-7	TRBD1	NA	CASSQGQGNEQYF	TGTGCCAGCTCCCAGGGACAGGGGAACGAGCAGTACTTC
TRBV5-1	TRBJ2-7	NA	NA	CASSLDSFSYEQYF	TGCGCCAGCAGCTTGGACAGTTTCTCCTACGAGCAGTACTTC
TRBV7-2	TRBJ2-1	NA	NA	CASSLVTPLGVNEQFF	TGTGCCAGCAGCTTAGTCACTCCCCTTGGGGTCAATGAGCAGTTCTTC
TRBV5-5	TRBJ2-2	NA	NA	CASSLAPTGTPSNTGELFF	TGTGCCAGCAGCTTGGCCCCCACCGGGACACCATCGAACACCGGGGAGCTGTTTTTT
TRBV9	TRBJ2-5	NA	NA	CASSVDPKWETQYF	TGTGCCAGCAGCGTAGATCCAAAGTGGGAGACCCAGTACTTC
TRBV6-1	TRBJ2-3	TRBD1	NA	CASSVPQGSTDTQYF	TGTGCCAGCAGTGTCCCACAGGGGTCCACAGATACGCAGTATTTT
TRBV19	TRBJ2-1	NA	NA	CASSMSGDSYNEQFF	TGTGCCAGTAGTATGTCGGGGGACAGCTACAATGAGCAGTTCTTC
TRBV18	TRBJ1-2	NA	NA	CASFTGIGYGYTF	TGTGCCAGCTTTACAGGGATCGGCTATGGCTACACCTTC
TRBV7-3	TRBJ2-5	TRBD2	NA	CASSLTSLAGGGETQYF	TGTGCCAGCAGCTTAACGTCGCTAGCGGGTGGGGGAGAGACCCAGTACTTC
TRBV6-4	TRBJ2-7	TRBD2	once	CASSLSPSGSYEQYF	TGTGCCAGCAGTTTAAGTCCTAGCGGGAGCTACGAGCAGTACTTC
TRBV18	TRBJ2-7	TRBD2	NA	CASSPRTSGRYEQYF	TGTGCCAGCTCACCCCGGACTAGCGGGAGGTACGAGCAGTACTTC
TRBV7-6	TRBJ2-5	NA	NA	CASRDSLRVETQYF	TGTGCCTCACGAGACAGCCTCAGGGTAGAGACCCAGTACTTC
TRBV25-1	TRBJ1-1	NA	NA	CASSEDSGRAFF	TGTGCCAGCAGTGAAGACAGCGGCCGGGCTTTCTTT
TRBV6-6	TRBJ2-3	NA	few	CASSFNPPEVTDTQYF	TGTGCCAGCAGTTTCAACCCCCCGGAGGTCACAGATACGCAGTATTTT